This TCR beta chain was obtained from a study of cytomegalovirus exposure and HLA in healthy donors. Study-wide results and limits: A later analysis linked a missense variant in DCLRE1C to the trimming of TCR beta V and J genes. The authors confirmed in vitro that a few CMV-associated chains were specific for CMV antigens.

PCR was performed using 60 Vbeta and 13 Jbeta primers. Assay used: immunoSEQ multiplex PCR; TCRdb lists only in-frame clones, some missing. The sample includes approximately 190,000 clones, about three quarters of them seen just once. Despite likely unrecorded immune exposures, the donors were nominally healthy at the time of sampling. This clone was picked up one time. What it binds is not known. This sample includes further DNA sequences coding for the same CDR3. This TCR came from a woman aged 25-40 years in good health and CMV-seropositive. Sequencing input: PBMCs.

The CDR3 coding sequence is TGTGCCAGCAGCTTCGGGACAGGGGGATATGGCTACACCTTC. The encoded protein is CASSFGTGGYGYTF. The chain links TRBV7-2 to TRBJ1-2; 11 bases fit TRBD1. There are 14 residues in the CDR3. Trimming took 3 bases from V and 5 from J; bases not matched to a gene: 2. The germline V gene encodes CDR1 SGHTA and CDR2 FQGNSA. The variable domain in full, with the rest retrieved from reference TRBV7-2 and TRBJ1-2, is GAGVSQSPSNKVTEKGKDVELRCDPISGHTALYWYRQSLGQGLEFLIYFQGNSAPDKSGLPSDRFSAERTGGSVSTLTIQRTQQEDSAVYLCASSFGTGGYGYTFGSGTRLTVV.